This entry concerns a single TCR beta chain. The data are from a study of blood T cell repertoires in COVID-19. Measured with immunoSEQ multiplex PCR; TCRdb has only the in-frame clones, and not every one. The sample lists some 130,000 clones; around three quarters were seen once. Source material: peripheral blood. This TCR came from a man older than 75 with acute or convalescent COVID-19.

CDR3 sequence: CASSQEGRAGETQYF. The DNA of the CDR3 is TGCGCCAGCAGCCAAGAAGGGAGGGCGGGAGAGACCCAGTACTTC. V and J are TRBV4-3 and TRBJ2-5; 7 nucleotides line up with TRBD2. V lost 0 bases and J lost 4; bases outside the gene matches: 5. This CDR3 spans 15 amino acids. CDR1 is LGHNA and CDR2 is YSLEER in the germline V gene.